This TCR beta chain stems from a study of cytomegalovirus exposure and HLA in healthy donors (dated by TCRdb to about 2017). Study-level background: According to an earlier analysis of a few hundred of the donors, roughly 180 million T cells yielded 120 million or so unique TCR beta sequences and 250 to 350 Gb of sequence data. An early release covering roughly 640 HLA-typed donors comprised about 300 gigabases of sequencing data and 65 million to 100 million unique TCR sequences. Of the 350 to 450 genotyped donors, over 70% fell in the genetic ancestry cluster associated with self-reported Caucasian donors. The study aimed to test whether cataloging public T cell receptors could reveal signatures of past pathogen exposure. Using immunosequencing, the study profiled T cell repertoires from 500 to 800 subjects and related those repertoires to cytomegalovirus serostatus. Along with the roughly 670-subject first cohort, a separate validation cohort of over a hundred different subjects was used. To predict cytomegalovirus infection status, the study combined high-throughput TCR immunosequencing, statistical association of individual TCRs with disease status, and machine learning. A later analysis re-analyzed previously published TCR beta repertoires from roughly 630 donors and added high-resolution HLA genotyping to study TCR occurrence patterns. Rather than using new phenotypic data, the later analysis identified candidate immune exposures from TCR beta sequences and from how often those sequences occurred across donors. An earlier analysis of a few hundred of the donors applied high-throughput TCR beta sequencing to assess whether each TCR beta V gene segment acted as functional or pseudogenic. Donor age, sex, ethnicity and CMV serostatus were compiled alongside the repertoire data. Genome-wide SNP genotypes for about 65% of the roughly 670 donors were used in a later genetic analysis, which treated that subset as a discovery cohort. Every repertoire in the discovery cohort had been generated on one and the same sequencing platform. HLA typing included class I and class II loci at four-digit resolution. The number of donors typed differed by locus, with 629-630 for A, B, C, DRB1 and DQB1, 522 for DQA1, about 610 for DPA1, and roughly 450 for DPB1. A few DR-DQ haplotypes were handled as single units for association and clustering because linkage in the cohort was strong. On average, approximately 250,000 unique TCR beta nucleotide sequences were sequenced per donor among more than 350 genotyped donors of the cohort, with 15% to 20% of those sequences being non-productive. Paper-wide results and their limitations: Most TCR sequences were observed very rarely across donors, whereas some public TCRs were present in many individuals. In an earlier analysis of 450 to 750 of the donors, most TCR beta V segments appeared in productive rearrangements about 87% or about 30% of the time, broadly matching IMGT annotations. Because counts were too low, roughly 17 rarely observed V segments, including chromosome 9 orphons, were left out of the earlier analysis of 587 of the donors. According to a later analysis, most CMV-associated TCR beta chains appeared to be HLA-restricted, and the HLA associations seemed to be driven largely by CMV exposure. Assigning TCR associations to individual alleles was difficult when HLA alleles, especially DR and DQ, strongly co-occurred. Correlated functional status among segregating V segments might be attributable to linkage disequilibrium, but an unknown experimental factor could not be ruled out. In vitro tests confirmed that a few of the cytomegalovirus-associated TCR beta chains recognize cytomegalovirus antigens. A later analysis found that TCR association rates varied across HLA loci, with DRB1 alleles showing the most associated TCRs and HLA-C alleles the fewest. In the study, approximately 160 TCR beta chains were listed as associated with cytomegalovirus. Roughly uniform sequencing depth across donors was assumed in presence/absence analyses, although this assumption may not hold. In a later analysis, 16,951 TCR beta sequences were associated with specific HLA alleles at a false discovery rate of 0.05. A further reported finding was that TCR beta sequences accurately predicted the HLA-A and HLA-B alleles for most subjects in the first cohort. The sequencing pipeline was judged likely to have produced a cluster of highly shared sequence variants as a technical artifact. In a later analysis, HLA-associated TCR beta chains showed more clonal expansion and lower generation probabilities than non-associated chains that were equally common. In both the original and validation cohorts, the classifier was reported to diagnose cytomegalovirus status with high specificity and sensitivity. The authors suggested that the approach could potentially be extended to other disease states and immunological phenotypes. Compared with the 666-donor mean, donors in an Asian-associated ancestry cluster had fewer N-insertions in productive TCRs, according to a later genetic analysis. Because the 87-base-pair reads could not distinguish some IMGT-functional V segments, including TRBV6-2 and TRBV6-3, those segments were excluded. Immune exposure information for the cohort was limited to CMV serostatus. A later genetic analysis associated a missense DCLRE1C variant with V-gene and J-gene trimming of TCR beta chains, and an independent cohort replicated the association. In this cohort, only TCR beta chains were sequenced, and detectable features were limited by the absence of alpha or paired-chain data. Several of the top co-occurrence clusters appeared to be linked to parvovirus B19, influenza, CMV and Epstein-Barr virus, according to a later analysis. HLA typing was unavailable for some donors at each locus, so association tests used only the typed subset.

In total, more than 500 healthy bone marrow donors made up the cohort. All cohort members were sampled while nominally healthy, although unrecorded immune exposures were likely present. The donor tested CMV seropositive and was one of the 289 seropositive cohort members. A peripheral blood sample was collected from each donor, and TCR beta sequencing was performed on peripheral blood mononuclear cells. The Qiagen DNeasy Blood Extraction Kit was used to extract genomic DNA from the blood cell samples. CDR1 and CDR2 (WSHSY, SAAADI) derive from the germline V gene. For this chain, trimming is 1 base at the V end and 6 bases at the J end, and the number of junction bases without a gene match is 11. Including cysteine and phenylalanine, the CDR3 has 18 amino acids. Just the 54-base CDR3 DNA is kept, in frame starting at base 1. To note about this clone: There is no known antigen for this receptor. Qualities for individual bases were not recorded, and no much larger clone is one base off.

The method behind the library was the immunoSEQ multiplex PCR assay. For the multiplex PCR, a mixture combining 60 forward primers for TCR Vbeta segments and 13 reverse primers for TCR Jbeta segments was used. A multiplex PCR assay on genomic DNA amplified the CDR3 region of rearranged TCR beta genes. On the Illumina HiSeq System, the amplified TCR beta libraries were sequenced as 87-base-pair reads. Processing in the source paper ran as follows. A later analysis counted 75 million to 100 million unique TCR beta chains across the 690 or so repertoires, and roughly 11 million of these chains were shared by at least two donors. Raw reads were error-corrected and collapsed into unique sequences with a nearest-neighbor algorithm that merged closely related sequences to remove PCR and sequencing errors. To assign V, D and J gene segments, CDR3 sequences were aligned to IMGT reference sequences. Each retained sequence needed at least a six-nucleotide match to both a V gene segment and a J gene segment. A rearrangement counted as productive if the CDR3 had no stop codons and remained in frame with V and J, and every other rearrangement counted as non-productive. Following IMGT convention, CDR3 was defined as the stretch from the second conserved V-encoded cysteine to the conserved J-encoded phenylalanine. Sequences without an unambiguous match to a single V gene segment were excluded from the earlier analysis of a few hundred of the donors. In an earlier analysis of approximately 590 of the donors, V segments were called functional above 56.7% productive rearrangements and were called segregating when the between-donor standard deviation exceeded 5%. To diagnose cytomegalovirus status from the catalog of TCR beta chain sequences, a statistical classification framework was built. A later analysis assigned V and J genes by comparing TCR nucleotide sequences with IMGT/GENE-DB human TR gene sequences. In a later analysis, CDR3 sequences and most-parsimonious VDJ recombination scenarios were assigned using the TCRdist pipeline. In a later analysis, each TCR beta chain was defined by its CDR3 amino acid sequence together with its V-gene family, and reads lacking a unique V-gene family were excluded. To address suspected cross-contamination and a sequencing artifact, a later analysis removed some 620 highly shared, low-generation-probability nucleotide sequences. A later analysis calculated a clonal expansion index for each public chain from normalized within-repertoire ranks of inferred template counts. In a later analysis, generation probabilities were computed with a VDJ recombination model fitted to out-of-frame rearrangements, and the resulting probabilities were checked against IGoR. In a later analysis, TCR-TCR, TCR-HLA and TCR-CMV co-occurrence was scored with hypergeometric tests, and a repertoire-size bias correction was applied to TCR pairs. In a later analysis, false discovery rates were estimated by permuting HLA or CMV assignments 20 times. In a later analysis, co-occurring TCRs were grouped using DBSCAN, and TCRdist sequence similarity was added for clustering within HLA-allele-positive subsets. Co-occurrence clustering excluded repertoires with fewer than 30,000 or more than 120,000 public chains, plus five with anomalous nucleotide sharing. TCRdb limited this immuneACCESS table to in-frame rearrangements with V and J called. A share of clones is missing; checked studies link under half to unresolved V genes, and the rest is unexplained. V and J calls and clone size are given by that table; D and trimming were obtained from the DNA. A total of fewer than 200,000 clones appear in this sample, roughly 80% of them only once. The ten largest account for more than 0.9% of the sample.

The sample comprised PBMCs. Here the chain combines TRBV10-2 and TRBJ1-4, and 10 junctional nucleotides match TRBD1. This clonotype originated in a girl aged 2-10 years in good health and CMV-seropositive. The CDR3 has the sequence CASSEFFRSGTGDEKLFF. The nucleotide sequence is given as TGCGCCAGCAGTGAGTTCTTTCGATCCGGGACAGGGGATGAAAAACTGTTTTTT.